A selection of T cell receptor beta chains follows, all from one sample in a study of cytomegalovirus exposure and HLA in healthy donors. The table came from immunoSEQ multiplex PCR; TCRdb's copy has only in-frame clones and leaves some out. This table lists roughly 220,000 clones. The sequenced sample was PBMCs. Receptors were obtained from a girl under 10 years old in good health and CMV-seropositive. Both conserved end residues are part of each CDR3. D genes are given only for firm matches.

D gene: .
V gene: TRBV28
J gene: TRBJ2-2
CDR3 DNA: TGTGCCAGCACCAGGGCCGGGGGGCTCAACACCGGGGAGCTGTTTTTT
CDR3 protein: CASTRAGGLNTGELFF

D gene: .
V gene: TRBV6-4
J gene: TRBJ2-3
CDR3 DNA: TGTGCCAGCAGTGACTCCAACAGGCCCACAGATACGCAGTATTTT
CDR3 protein: CASSDSNRPTDTQYF

D gene: .
V gene: TRBV2
J gene: TRBJ1-5
CDR3 DNA: TGTGCCAGCAGGGTACAGTCGAGGGCCCAGCATTTT
CDR3 protein: CASRVQSRAQHF

D gene: .
V gene: TRBV28
J gene: TRBJ2-2
CDR3 DNA: TGTGCCAGCAGACTGGGGAGCCTGAACACCGGGGAGCTGTTTTTT
CDR3 protein: CASRLGSLNTGELFF

D gene: TRBD2
V gene: TRBV28
J gene: TRBJ2-1
CDR3 DNA: TGTGCCAGCAGAGCGGGGCACCGGCAGTTCTTC
CDR3 protein: CASRAGHRQFF

D gene: .
V gene: TRBV4-1
J gene: TRBJ1-1
CDR3 DNA: TGCGCCAGCAGCCCCCTAGCCCGGAACACTGAAGCTTTCTTT
CDR3 protein: CASSPLARNTEAFF

D gene: .
V gene: TRBV2
J gene: TRBJ1-2
CDR3 DNA: TGTGCCAGCAGCGGAGAAACCCACTATGGCTACACCTTC
CDR3 protein: CASSGETHYGYTF

D gene: TRBD1
V gene: TRBV5-1
J gene: TRBJ2-1
CDR3 DNA: TGCGCCAGCAGCTCTGGACAGGGGAGGGGGAATGAGCAGTTCTTC
CDR3 protein: CASSSGQGRGNEQFF

D gene: TRBD2
V gene: TRBV2
J gene: TRBJ2-2
CDR3 DNA: TGTGCCAGCAGTGAATCCGGGGGGTTCTACACCGGGGAGCTGTTTTTT
CDR3 protein: CASSESGGFYTGELFF

D gene: TRBD2
V gene: TRBV5-4
J gene: TRBJ2-1
CDR3 DNA: TGTGCCAGCAGTCGACTAGCGGGTCTCTACCCGAGCTCCTACAATGAGCAGTTCTTC
CDR3 protein: CASSRLAGLYPSSYNEQFF

D gene: .
V gene: TRBV15
J gene: TRBJ2-5
CDR3 DNA: TGTGCCACCAGCAGAGGACATAGGATCCCAGGAAAGGAGACCCAGTACTTC
CDR3 protein: CATSRGHRIPGKETQYF

D gene: .
V gene: TRBV27
J gene: TRBJ2-7
CDR3 DNA: TGTGCCAGCAGTGGAGGGAGAGGATACGAGCAGTACTTC
CDR3 protein: CASSGGRGYEQYF

D gene: .
V gene: TRBV4-2
J gene: TRBJ2-1
CDR3 DNA: TGTGCCAGCAGCCAAGTCGAACTAGCCAGGGAGCAGTTCTTC
CDR3 protein: CASSQVELAREQFF

D gene: .
V gene: TRBV2
J gene: TRBJ2-2
CDR3 DNA: TGTGCCCAGGGGGGTAGGGTCGGCGGGGAGCTGTTTTTT
CDR3 protein: CAQGGRVGGELFF

D gene: .
V gene: TRBV27
J gene: TRBJ2-6
CDR3 DNA: TGTGCCAGCAGTCCACCGGAAAGCGGGCCACGAGGGAGGGGGGCCAACGTCCTGACTTTC
CDR3 protein: CASSPPESGPRGRGANVLTF

D gene: TRBD1
V gene: TRBV7-2
J gene: TRBJ2-7
CDR3 DNA: TGTGCCAGCAGCTTTCGGACAGGTCGGGAGCAGTACTTC
CDR3 protein: CASSFRTGREQYF

D gene: .
V gene: TRBV30
J gene: TRBJ2-7
CDR3 DNA: TGTGCCTGGAGTGTAGGGGATAGCTACGAGCAGTACTTC
CDR3 protein: CAWSVGDSYEQYF